Listed below are T cell receptor beta chains from one sample, sequenced in a study of STAT5B mutations in CD4+ large granular lymphocyte leukemia. The data were produced by immunoSEQ multiplex PCR, yet TCRdb's version contains in-frame clones alone and is incomplete. The sample has around 28,000 clones, approximately 80% seen once. Material: CD4+ T cells from blood buffy coats. These receptor sequences come from a human donor in good health. The conserved cysteine and the conserved F or W are not part of the CDR3 here. Fields, in order: V gene, CDR3 protein.

>TRBV19
ASSVGGYSNQPQH
>TRBV28
ASNQRGAGQDTQY
>TRBV5-5
ASSLLWDQPQH
>TRBV30
AWISGMNTEAF
>TRBV5-1
ASSLAGAQETQY
>TRBV6-1
ASSGQGGEKLF
>TRBV6-5
ASRPYTENTEAF
>TRBV19
ASSITVSEKLF
>TRBV9
ASSAAAGDTGELF
>TRBV21-1
ASSPGQSDTQY
>TRBV14
ASSLSGNFYNEQF
>TRBV28
ASSSIPRSADTQY
>TRBV15
ATSRDSGGYEQY
>TRBV2
ASMGARLVPSYEQY
>TRBV4-2
ASSQVLGDLRKGAF
>TRBV5-1
ASSEGTGELF
>TRBV2
ARSQGERGTGELF
>TRBV5-5
ASSGTLADRGSSYNEQF
>TRBV7-2
ASSLQSGSGTDTQY
>TRBV30
AWMARGSGANVLT
>TRBV18
ASSLDRNMNTGELF
>TRBV30
AWSVRKQGDTQY
>TRBV5-1
ASSGTSASTDTQY
>TRBV5-1
ASSLLAAPTDTQY
>TRBV7-2
ASSLHVLQGYT
>TRBV5-1
ASSAEDRAGANVLT
>TRBV7-8
ASSPHDRDYTEAF
>TRBV5-1
ASSLEAASTEAF
>TRBV5-4
ASSRQGSGELF
>TRBV7-9
ASSPRQGRRLADTQY
>TRBV30
AWSKGVGQPQH
>TRBV10-1
ASSRTAGTEAF
>TRBV7-9
ASSFRTDTQY
>TRBV10-1
ASGTIYEQY
>TRBV5-1
ASSLAETPGAEAF
>TRBV21-1
ASSNSEGGYT
>TRBV2
ASSDGFGGKTQY
>TRBV15
ATSRDSGGMAGVNLPSYEQY
>TRBV4-1
ASTKAAASGGASSGEQF
>TRBV28
ASSPHQGAATEAF
>TRBV14
ASSHSRTWSGSHEQF
>TRBV30
AWSVGGATETQY
>TRBV2
ASSPYGGPYEQY
>TRBV11-3
ASSLVSGSYEQY
>TRBV4-1
ASSAPPENTEAF
>TRBV5-1
ASSPNRVPGELF
>TRBV12-5
ASGLVLGKFPSYNEQF
>TRBV6-6
ASTPTGTKNIQY
>TRBV5-6
ASSPPVGGYT
>TRBV2
ASSELDTQY
>TRBV25-1
ASSDLQGAVMTEAF
>TRBV5-5
ASSLQGAGVDTQY
>TRBV25-1
ASTGRVGQGTDTQY
>TRBV29-1
SGSRGSYNEQF
>TRBV4-1
ASSQVLGARKDYGYT